This T cell receptor beta chain is from a study of T cell repertoires in cytomegalovirus infection. Study information: Matching HLA type and CMV infection were both indicated by public TCR beta signatures.

TCRdb processed the reads anew with MiXCR; each CDR3 protein has one entry. The sample consists of some 680,000 distinct CDR3 sequences, approximately 40% of them appearing once. In germline, CDR1 is LNHDA, CDR2 SQIVND (reference sequence). The CDR3 is 13 residues long. V lost 6 bases to trimming and J lost 3 bases; unmatched junction nucleotides: 5. Findings and caveats of the study: Summed frequency of public TCR beta families distinguished CMV carriers with the relevant HLA.

Concerning this clonotype itself: As yet, its antigen is unknown.

This clonotype was sampled from a human donor in good health (CMV status not recorded). Some clones in this sample may be carry-over from other donors' samples. This rearrangement joins TRBV19 to TRBJ2-7; 7 nucleotides match TRBD1. The specimen sequenced was PBMCs. The CDR3 here is CASRSGQRYEQYF. DNA for the CDR3: TGTGCCAGTAGATCGGGACAGCGCTACGAGCAGTACTTC.